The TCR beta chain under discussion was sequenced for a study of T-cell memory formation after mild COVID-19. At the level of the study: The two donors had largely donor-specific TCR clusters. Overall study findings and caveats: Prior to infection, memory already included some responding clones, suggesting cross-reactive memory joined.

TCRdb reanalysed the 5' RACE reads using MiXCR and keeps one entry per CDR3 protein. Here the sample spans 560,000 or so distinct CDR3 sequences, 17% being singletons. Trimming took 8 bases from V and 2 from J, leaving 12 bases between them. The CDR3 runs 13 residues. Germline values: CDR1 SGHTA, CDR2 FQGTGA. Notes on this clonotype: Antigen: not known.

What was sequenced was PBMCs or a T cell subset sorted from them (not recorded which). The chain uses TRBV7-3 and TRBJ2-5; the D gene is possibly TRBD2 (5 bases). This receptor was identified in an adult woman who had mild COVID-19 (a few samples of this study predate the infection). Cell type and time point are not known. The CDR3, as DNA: TGTGCCAGCCACTGCCGGGAACAAGAGACCCAGTACTTC. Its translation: CASHCREQETQYF.